The 20 T cell receptor beta chains below come from one sample, sequenced in a study of OX40 agonist ivuxolimab in advanced cancers. The assay was immunoSEQ multiplex PCR, and TCRdb's table has in-frame clones only and misses some. The table has 25,000 to 40,000 clones, 84% seen once. This specimen consisted of CD4+ or CD8+ T cells sorted from blood, obtained in a trial of the OX40 agonist ivuxolimab. Receptors were obtained from an adult with an advanced solid tumor such as melanoma, head and neck, liver or kidney cancer.

This clone was found once. The V gene is TRBV9, the J gene TRBJ2-7; D possibly corresponds to TRBD2 (6 bases). The CDR3 length is 13 residues. Looked up from germline, CDR1 is SGDLS and CDR2 is YYNGEE. V dropped 4 bases and J dropped 3 bases, with 11 bases sitting between them. The CDR3 DNA is TGTGCCAGCAGCCCGGGAGCGGACTACGAGCAGTACTTC. Translating it yields CASSPGADYEQYF.

The rearrangement links TRBV7-3 to TRBJ2-2, with D tentatively TRBD1 (6 bases). V was shortened by 4 bases and J by 4 bases, with 13 bases between the two germline ends. The germline gives CDR1 SGHTA, CDR2 FQGTGA. The CDR3 length is 15 residues. The CDR3 DNA reads TGTGCCAGCAGCTCCCTGGGGGCGAGCACCGGGGAGCTGTTTTTT. This encodes CASSSLGASTGELFF.

A few counts support this clone. V and J are TRBV28 and TRBJ1-3; D is unclear. V shed 10 bases and J shed 0 bases, with 19 bases lying between them. This CDR3 has 16 residues. Per the germline V gene, CDR1 is MDHEN and CDR2 is SYDVKM. The CDR3 protein is CATSTRFLISGNTIYF. For the CDR3, the DNA is TGTGCCACCTCGACAAGATTCTTAATCTCTGGAAACACCATATATTTT.

The chain is built from TRBV7-6 and TRBJ1-3, with no clear D. Per the germline V gene, CDR1 is SGHVS and CDR2 is FNYEAQ. The CDR3 consists of 15 residues. The V and J ends lost 1 base and 0 bases respectively, with 7 bases between them. The CDR3 DNA sequence: TGTGCCAGCAGCTTAGGGCCCTTCTCTGGAAACACCATATATTTT. The encoded protein is CASSLGPFSGNTIYF.

The chain has TRBV5-5 and TRBJ2-7; a weak D match, TRBD1 (7 bases). Germline CDR1 reads SGHKS; CDR2 reads YYEKEE (reference sequence). The CDR3 extends over 16 amino acids. Trimming shortened V by 3 bases and J by 4 bases, and 20 bases separated the two germline ends. The CDR3, as DNA: TGTGCCAGCAGCTGGGGGCCTCAGGGGGGCTCTTACGAGCAGTACTTC. Translation: CASSWGPQGGSYEQYF.

V is TRBV5-1 and J is TRBJ2-7; D may be TRBD1 (6 bases). Trimming took 4 bases from V and 0 from J, leaving 8 bases between them. Germline CDR1 SGHRS, CDR2 YFSETQ. The CDR3 has 13 amino acids. CDR3 DNA sequence: TGCGCCAGCAGCCCGGACAGCTCCTACGAGCAGTACTTC. Translating it yields CASSPDSSYEQYF.

This rearrangement joins TRBV5-6 to TRBJ2-7; D is unresolved. The CDR3 loop spans 13 amino acids. The V end lost 5 bases, the J end lost 4 bases, and 13 bases lay between the germline ends. CDR1 and CDR2 (germline): SGHDT, YYEEEE. The CDR3 DNA follows: TGTGCCAGCAGTCATCCGTCACGGTACGAGCAGTACTTC. It translates to CASSHPSRYEQYF.

The chain is built from TRBV10-3 and TRBJ2-2; 9 nucleotides align to TRBD1. Germline V lookup: CDR1 ENHRY, CDR2 SYGVKD. The V gene end was trimmed by 6 bases and the J gene end by 6 bases; junction bases not matched to a gene: 2. CDR3 length: 13 residues. CDR3 nucleotides: TGTGCCATCAGCGACAGGGGGGCCGGGGAGCTGTTTTTT. Amino acid sequence: CAISDRGAGELFF.

The CDR3 spells CASSSQGLAGNNEQFF. CDR3 coding DNA: TGTGCCAGCAGCTCCCAGGGACTAGCGGGGAACAATGAGCAGTTCTTC. This chain links TRBV9 with TRBJ2-1, with 13 bases that match TRBD2. V shed 4 bases, J shed 5 bases, and the junction held 6 bases outside the gene matches. The CDR3 sequence is 16 residues long. The germline CDR1 and CDR2 sequences are SGDLS and YYNGEE.

This rearrangement joins TRBV7-9 to TRBJ2-5; no definite D call. CDR1 is SEHNR, CDR2 FQNEAQ, per germline (reference sequence). V was cut by 0 bases and J by 5 bases, with 16 bases left in between. The CDR3 covers 16 residues. This CDR3 reads CASSLALELLLETQYF. The CDR3 DNA reads TGTGCCAGCAGCTTAGCGCTGGAACTATTACTTGAGACCCAGTACTTC.

This chain uses TRBV11-2 with TRBJ2-7; perhaps TRBD1 as D (6 bases). V lost 0 bases and J 1 base, leaving 7 bases between the germline ends. The CDR3 runs 14 residues. CDR1 is SGHAT and CDR2 is FQNNGV in the germline V gene. The CDR3 nucleotides read TGTGCCAGCAGCTTAGATCAGGGGTCCTACGAGCAGTACTTC. Residues: CASSLDQGSYEQYF.

V gene TRBV9 combines with J gene TRBJ2-1; D is undetermined. Deletions cut 2 bases from V and 10 bases from J, with 16 bases between. Germline V gene data show CDR1 as SGDLS and CDR2 as YYNGEE. The CDR3 covers 14 residues. The CDR3 protein is CASSVGYRSREQFF. The CDR3 region has the DNA TGTGCCAGCAGCGTGGGCTACCGGTCTCGGGAGCAGTTCTTC.

This chain connects TRBV30 to TRBJ2-2; 8 positions agree with TRBD1. Losses at the gene ends were 3 bases for V and 2 bases for J; bases not matched to a gene: 5. This CDR3 is 15 amino acids long. From germline, CDR1 is GTSNPN and CDR2 SVGIG (reference sequence). Here the CDR3 reads CAWSGGQGNTGELFF. CDR3 DNA sequence: TGTGCCTGGAGCGGAGGACAGGGTAACACCGGGGAGCTGTTTTTT.

The CDR3 protein is CASSLDPGRVAGDTDTQYF. For the CDR3, the DNA is TGTGCCAGCAGCTTAGACCCCGGAAGGGTAGCGGGGGACACAGATACGCAGTATTTT. V is TRBV13 and J is TRBJ2-3; the match to TRBD2 covers 9 bases. CDR1 PRHDT and CDR2 FYEKMQ come from the germline V gene (reference sequence). This CDR3 comprises 19 residues. Trimming at V came to 1 base and at J to 2 bases, leaving 13 bases not matched to a gene.

The chain links TRBV29-1 to TRBJ2-2; 9 nucleotides line up with TRBD1. This CDR3 has 15 amino acids. V lost 4 bases and J lost 4; bases outside the gene matches: 7. Germline CDR1 SQVTM, CDR2 ANQGSEA. The CDR3 region is CSVGGGDRVTGELFF. The CDR3 DNA is TGCAGCGTTGGGGGAGGGGACAGGGTCACCGGGGAGCTGTTTTTT.

CDR3 sequence reads: CASSVTSGGEYQETQYF. The CDR3 nucleotides read TGTGCCAGCAGCGTGACTAGCGGGGGGGAGTACCAAGAGACCCAGTACTTC. V usage is TRBV13 and J usage is TRBJ2-5; 14 bases are a match to TRBD2. V was pared by 5 bases and J by 0 bases, with 5 bases of the junction left unmatched. The germline CDR1 and CDR2 sequences are PRHDT and FYEKMQ (reference sequence). The CDR3 loop spans 17 amino acids.

This clone has a handful of counts. J is TRBJ2-1 and V is TRBV6-4; the D gene is possibly TRBD1 (5 bases). Looked up from germline, CDR1 is MRHNA and CDR2 is SNTAGT. V lost 2 bases and J lost 8, with 13 bases in between. The CDR3 sequence is 14 residues long. CDR3: CASSDTAGADEQFF. The CDR3 bases are TGTGCCAGCAGTGACACCGCTGGGGCGGATGAGCAGTTCTTC.

The gene calls are TRBV4-1 and TRBJ1-1; 7 positions agree with TRBD1. The ends lost 3 bases at V and 2 bases at J; junction bases unmatched: 6. The CDR3 sequence is 15 residues long. The germline V gene encodes CDR1 MGHRA and CDR2 YSYEKL. DNA of the CDR3: TGCGCCAGCAGCCACGGCGACAGGGCCAACACTGAAGCTTTCTTT. This codes for CASSHGDRANTEAFF.

The V and J genes are TRBV4-1 and TRBJ2-1; 10 nucleotides match TRBD2. From germline, CDR1 is MGHRA and CDR2 YSYEKL. This CDR3 region has 17 residues. Trimming cost V 0 bases and J 2 bases; bases outside gene matches: 4. This chain's CDR3 is CASSQEAGGRPYNEQFF. The DNA of the CDR3 is TGCGCCAGCAGCCAAGAAGCGGGGGGGCGCCCCTACAATGAGCAGTTCTTC.

This rearrangement joins TRBV4-2 to TRBJ2-6, with 10 nucleotides matching TRBD1. The CDR3 runs 18 residues. The germline V gene encodes CDR1 LGHNA and CDR2 YNFKEQ. V lost 0 bases to trimming and J lost 4 bases; unmatched junction nucleotides: 6. The CDR3 sequence is CASSQDRTGGAGANVLTF. The CDR3 DNA is TGTGCCAGCAGCCAAGATCGGACAGGGGGTGCAGGGGCCAACGTCCTGACTTTC.